This T cell receptor beta chain was identified during a study of T cells in Graves' hyperthyroidism and ophthalmopathy. Amplification targeted TCR beta CDR3 regions from RNA transcripts. The HTBI primer set served for first-round RT-PCR of the TCR CDR3. MiXCR was run by TCRdb on the multiplex PCR reads, yielding one entry per CDR3 protein. The table has 240,000 or so distinct CDR3 sequences, about a sixth seen once; the top ten hold 28%. This clonotype was counted only a few times. The source material was blood. This clonotype was sampled from a woman under 30 with Graves' ophthalmopathy.

CDR3 DNA sequence: TGTGCCAGCGTACTTAGCGTTACGCATCAGCCCCAGCATTTT. This sequence encodes CASVLSVTHQPQHF. The rearrangement uses TRBV2 and TRBJ1-5, with no clear D. The germline CDR1 and CDR2 sequences are SNHLY and FYNNEI. The CDR3 runs to 14 residues. Trimming left V 8 bases short and J 5 bases short, with 16 bases between. The whole variable domain, filled in from reference TRBV2 and TRBJ1-5, reads EPEVTQTPSHQVTQMGQEVILRCVPISNHLYFYWYRQILGQKVEFLVSFYNNEISEKSEIFDDQFSVERPDGSNFTLKIRSTKLEDSAMYFCASVLSVTHQPQHFGDGTRLSIL.